This T cell receptor beta chain was observed in a study of molecular identifiers for immune sequencing clone quantification. TCRdb ran MiXCR on the PCR reads and lists one entry per CDR3 protein. The table lists over 90,000 distinct CDR3 sequences, about a third of them singletons. This clonotype was picked up many times. The V and J ends lost 1 base and 4 bases respectively, with 11 bases between them. The V gene's germline CDR1 is SQVTM and CDR2 ANQGSEA. The length of the CDR3 is 13 residues. The origin of this receptor is a human donor in good health. Some libraries in this study had Jurkat cell RNA spiked in. V usage is TRBV29-1 and J usage is TRBJ2-7, with D tentatively TRBD2 (6 bases). Sequenced sample: naive CD8+ T cells from blood, with Jurkat cell RNA spiked in. The subset here: FACS-sorted CD8+CD4-CCR7+CD45RA+ naive T cells. Written as DNA, the CDR3 is TGCAGCGTTGAAGCTAGCGCAGGGTACGAGCAGTACTTC. Its protein product is CSVEASAGYEQYF.